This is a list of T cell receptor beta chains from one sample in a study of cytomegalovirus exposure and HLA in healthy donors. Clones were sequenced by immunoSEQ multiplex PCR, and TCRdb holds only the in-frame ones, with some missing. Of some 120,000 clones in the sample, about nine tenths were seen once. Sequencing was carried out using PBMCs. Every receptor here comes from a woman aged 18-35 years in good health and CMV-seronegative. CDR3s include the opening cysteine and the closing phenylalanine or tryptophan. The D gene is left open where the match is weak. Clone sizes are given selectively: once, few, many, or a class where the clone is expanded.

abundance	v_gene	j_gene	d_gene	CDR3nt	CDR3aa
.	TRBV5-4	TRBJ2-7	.	TGTGCCAGCAGCTTGTTGGGAGCACCCGAGCAGTACTTC	CASSLLGAPEQYF
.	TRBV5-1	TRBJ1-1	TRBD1	TGCGCCAGCTGCAGAAGGGACAGCCCCTTCATGAACACTGAAGCTTTCTTT	CASCRRDSPFMNTEAFF
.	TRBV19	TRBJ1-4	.	TGTGCCAGTAGTATATCTGGGCAGACTAATGAAAAACTGTTTTTT	CASSISGQTNEKLFF
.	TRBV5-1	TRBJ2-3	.	TGCGCCAGCAGCTTGGCAGGGACAGATACGCAGTATTTT	CASSLAGTDTQYF
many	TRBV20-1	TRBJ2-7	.	TGCAGTGTGGGGCCATCCTACGAGCAGTACTTC	CSVGPSYEQYF
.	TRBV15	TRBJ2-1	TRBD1	TGTGCCACCAGCAGAGATTTGGGACAGGGTATGAATGAGCAGTTCTTC	CATSRDLGQGMNEQFF
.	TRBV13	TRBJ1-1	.	TGTGCCAGCAGCTTACGAGTGAACACTGAAGCTTTCTTT	CASSLRVNTEAFF
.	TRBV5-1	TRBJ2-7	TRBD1	TGCGCCAGCTCCGCGACAGGGGCCTACGAGCAGTACTTC	CASSATGAYEQYF
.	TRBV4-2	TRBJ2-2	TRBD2	TGTGCCAGCAGCCAAGATCTTTATAGCGGGAGTCCTGGGGAGCTGTTTTTT	CASSQDLYSGSPGELFF
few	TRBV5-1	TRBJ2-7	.	TGCGCCAGCAGCTTGACGAGCTCCTACGAGCAGTACTTC	CASSLTSSYEQYF
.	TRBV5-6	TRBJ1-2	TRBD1	TGTGCCAGCAGCTTGGGGTTGGGACAGAACTATGGCTACACCTTC	CASSLGLGQNYGYTF
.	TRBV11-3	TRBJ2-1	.	TGTGCCAGCAGCTTAGGCGGGCTGGCTCACAATGAGCAGTTCTTC	CASSLGGLAHNEQFF
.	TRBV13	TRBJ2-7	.	TGTGCCAGCAGCGCCGAAGGGGTCCCCTACGAGCAGTACTTC	CASSAEGVPYEQYF
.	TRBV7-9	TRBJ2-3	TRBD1	TGTGCCAGCAGCCTCCGACAGGGGAGTTTGACGCAGTATTTT	CASSLRQGSLTQYF
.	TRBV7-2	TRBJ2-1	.	TGTGCCAGCAGCTTCGGACTCTACAATGAGCAGTTCTTC	CASSFGLYNEQFF
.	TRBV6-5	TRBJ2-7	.	TGTGCCAGCAGTCCCTCCCCCTCCTACGAGCAGTACTTC	CASSPSPSYEQYF
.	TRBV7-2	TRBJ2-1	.	TGTGCCAGCAGCCCGTCTATACGGGGAGACAATGAGCAGTTCTTC	CASSPSIRGDNEQFF
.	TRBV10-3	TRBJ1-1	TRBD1	TGTGCCATCAGGGCCCGGAGGGGGCAACTTTCCGGGGCTGAAGCTTTCTTT	CAIRARRGQLSGAEAFF
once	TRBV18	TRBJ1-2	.	TGTGCCAGCTCCAGTACCGTCGCCGAAAACTATGGCTACACCTTC	CASSSTVAENYGYTF
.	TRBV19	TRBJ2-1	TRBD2	TGTGCCAGTAGACCCTCTGCCCGGTCACTAGCGGGTCACTTTAGGGTAAATGAGCAGTTCTTC	CASRPSARSLAGHFRVNEQFF
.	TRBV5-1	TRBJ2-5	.	TGCGCCAGCAGTCGGGAAACCCAAGAGACCCAGTACTTC	CASSRETQETQYF
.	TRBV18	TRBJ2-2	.	TGTGCCAGCTCACAACCGACAGACACCGGGGAGCTGTTTTTT	CASSQPTDTGELFF
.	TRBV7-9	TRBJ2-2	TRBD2	TGTGCCAGCAGCTTCATAGCGGGAATAGGAACCGGGGAGCTGTTTTTT	CASSFIAGIGTGELFF
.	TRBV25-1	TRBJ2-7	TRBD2	TGTGCCAGCAGTGAGACGGGGAGGGCGGGGGAGCAGTACTTC	CASSETGRAGEQYF
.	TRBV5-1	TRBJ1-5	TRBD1	TGCGCCAGCAGCTTAGGACAGGGGGTTAATCAGCCCCAGCATTTT	CASSLGQGVNQPQHF
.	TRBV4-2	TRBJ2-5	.	TGTGCCAGCAGCCAAGCGAGGGAAGGGCAAGAGACCCAGTACTTC	CASSQAREGQETQYF
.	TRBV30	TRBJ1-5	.	TGTGCCTGGAGTGACTCGGGGTTTGGGGATCAGCCCCAGCATTTT	CAWSDSGFGDQPQHF
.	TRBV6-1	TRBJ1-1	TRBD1	TGTGCCACGACAGGGGAGGCGGACACTGAAGCTTTCTTT	CATTGEADTEAFF
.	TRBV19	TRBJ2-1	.	TGTGCCAGTATCCCCCTAGGCGGGGACTACAATGAGCAGTTCTTC	CASIPLGGDYNEQFF
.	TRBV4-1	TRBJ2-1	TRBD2	TGCGCCAGCAGCCAAGCGGCTAGCGGGAGGGATTACAATGAGCAGTTCTTC	CASSQAASGRDYNEQFF
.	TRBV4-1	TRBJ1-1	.	TGCGCCAGCAGCCAAGATCGCGGAGGGGAAGCTTTCTTT	CASSQDRGGEAFF
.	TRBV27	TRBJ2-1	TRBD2	TGTGCCAGCAGTTTATCGACTAGCGGGAGTAGTGACGAGCAGTTCTTC	CASSLSTSGSSDEQFF
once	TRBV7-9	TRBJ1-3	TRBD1	TGTGCCAGCAGCTCCCCACGACAGGGGGCCCCCAGCTCTGGAAACACCATATATTTT	CASSSPRQGAPSSGNTIYF
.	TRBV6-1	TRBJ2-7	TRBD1	TGTGCCAGCAGTGAGGGGGACAGGGTCTCCTACGAGCAGTACTTC	CASSEGDRVSYEQYF
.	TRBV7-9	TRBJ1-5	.	TGTGCCAGCAGCTTTGGGGGCCCCAATCAGCCCCAGCATTTT	CASSFGGPNQPQHF
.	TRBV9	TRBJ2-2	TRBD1	TGTGCCAGCAAGAGGACAGGGGCCACCGGGGAGCTGTTTTTT	CASKRTGATGELFF
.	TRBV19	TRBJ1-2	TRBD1	TGTGCCAGTAGTATTCCGGGACAGGCCCGTCTCTACACCTTC	CASSIPGQARLYTF